The 27 T cell receptor beta chains presented below share a single source sample, sequenced in a study of T cell responses to AZD1222 COVID-19 vaccine. TCRdb's copy holds only in-frame clones and misses some; the assay was immunoSEQ multiplex PCR. The sample gives about 84,000 clones, 70% to 90% of which show up once; 1.5% is in the top ten. This specimen consisted of peripheral blood, obtained on day 0 of AZD1222 vaccination. These receptors were collected from an adult in good health.

This chain connects TRBV25-1 to TRBJ1-6, with D possibly being TRBD1 (6 bases). Per germline, CDR1 MGHDK and CDR2 SYGVNS. CDR3 length: 15 amino acids. Trimming stripped 3 bases from V and 8 bases from J, with 14 bases between. This CDR3 reads CASSETRGQHSPLHF. For the CDR3, the DNA is TGTGCCAGCAGTGAGACCCGGGGGCAACATTCACCCCTCCACTTT.

This chain connects TRBV5-8 to TRBJ2-5; possibly TRBD1 for D (7 bases). CDR3 length equals 14 residues. Trimming removed 1 base from V and 4 bases from J, with 11 bases in between. Germline CDR1 SGHTS, CDR2 YDEGEE. This CDR3 reads CASSLPGGGETQYF. CDR3 nucleotide sequence: TGTGCCAGCAGCTTGCCAGGGGGAGGAGAGACCCAGTACTTC.

The chain carries TRBV28 and TRBJ2-3; TRBD2 matches at 12 bases. V was pared by 5 bases and J by 4 bases, with 10 bases of the junction left unmatched. In germline, CDR1 is MDHEN, CDR2 SYDVKM. The CDR3 length is 17 residues. CDR3 in amino acids: CASSPPQLAGGADTQYF. DNA for the CDR3: TGTGCCAGCAGTCCACCACAACTAGCGGGAGGCGCAGATACGCAGTATTTT.

J is TRBJ1-6 and V is TRBV7-2; D is unclear. The V gene's germline CDR1 is SGHTA and CDR2 FQGNSA. V was clipped by 3 bases and J by 6 bases, with 9 bases between them. The CDR3 runs to 14 residues. Here the CDR3 DNA reads TGTGCCAGCAGCTTCCCCCAACTTAATTCACCCCTCCACTTT. The encoded protein is CASSFPQLNSPLHF.

J is TRBJ2-7 and V is TRBV29-1; perhaps TRBD1 as D (5 bases). V was shortened by 7 bases and J by 1 base, with 17 bases between the two germline ends. Germline V gives CDR1 SQVTM, CDR2 ANQGSEA. CDR3 length equals 14 residues. This CDR3 reads CSAVTGLPSYEQYF. The CDR3 bases are TGCAGCGCCGTAACAGGTTTGCCTTCCTACGAGCAGTACTTC.

V gene TRBV19 combines with J gene TRBJ2-1; tentatively, D is TRBD1 (6 bases). Germline V gives CDR1 LNHDA, CDR2 SQIVND (reference sequence). The CDR3 covers 12 residues. Trimming cost V 9 bases and J 1 base, with 7 bases left between them. The CDR3 nucleotides are TGTGCCAGCACAGGGTCCTACAATGAGCAGTTCTTC. It codes for CASTGSYNEQFF.

V gene TRBV3-1 (or the pseudogene TRBV3-2) combines with J gene TRBJ1-4; D is undetermined. The CDR3 runs to 15 residues. CDR1 and CDR2 from the germline V gene are LGHDT and YNNKEL (reference sequence). V was shortened by 0 bases and J by 5 bases, with 10 bases between the two germline ends. CDR3 residues: CASSQDARRNEKLFF. DNA of the CDR3: TGTGCCAGCAGCCAAGATGCGCGTAGGAATGAAAAACTGTTTTTT.

The chain is built from TRBV6-5 and TRBJ1-1, with D unresolved. Trimming left V 4 bases short and J 1 base short, with 7 bases between. The CDR3 is 13 residues long. CDR1 and CDR2 from the germline V gene are MNHEY and SVGAGI. The CDR3 sequence: CASSSIGNTEAFF. The CDR3 DNA follows: TGTGCCAGCAGTTCTATTGGGAACACTGAAGCTTTCTTT.

The chain combines TRBV15 with TRBJ1-2, with a tentative D call TRBD1 (5 bases). Germline CDR1 is LNHNV and CDR2 is YYDKDF (reference sequence). Trimming cost V 8 bases and J 2 bases, with 18 bases left between them. CDR3 length: 15 residues. CDR3 in amino acids: CATRRGSSGNYGYTF. CDR3 bases: TGTGCCACCCGGCGGGGCTCATCTGGGAACTATGGCTACACCTTC.

The gene calls are TRBV4-1 and TRBJ2-4, with D perhaps TRBD1 or TRBD2 (5 bases each). The length of the CDR3 is 16 residues. The germline gives CDR1 MGHRA, CDR2 YSYEKL. Trimming left V 0 bases short and J 0 bases short, with 9 bases between. The CDR3 loop reads CASSQDGTLAKNIQYF. CDR3 sequence (DNA): TGCGCCAGCAGCCAAGATGGGACGTTAGCCAAAAACATTCAGTACTTC.

The rearrangement uses TRBV10-1 and TRBJ1-3; D uncertain. CDR1 and CDR2 (germline): WNHNN, SYGVQD (reference sequence). The CDR3 extends over 16 amino acids. V was shortened by 3 bases and J by 2 bases, with 14 bases between the two germline ends. The CDR3 DNA reads TGCGCCAGCAGTGACGGCGGCGGTGGGACTGGAAACACCATATATTTT. Residues: CASSDGGGGTGNTIYF.

The chain has TRBV5-1 and TRBJ1-4, with D uncertain. Germline CDR1 and CDR2: SGHRS and YFSETQ. V dropped 2 bases and J dropped 0 bases, with 11 bases sitting between them. CDR3 length equals 16 residues. In DNA form, the CDR3 reads TGCGCCAGCAGCTTTAGCCCCTCGACAACTAATGAAAAACTGTTTTTT. This translates into CASSFSPSTTNEKLFF.

The CDR3 coding sequence is TGTGCCAGCAGCCCTCAGACGACTAGCGGTAACCACAATGAGCAGTTCTTC. Translated: CASSPQTTSGNHNEQFF. The chain couples TRBV3-1 (or the pseudogene TRBV3-2) to TRBJ2-1; 9 bases fit TRBD2. Germline CDR1 is LGHDT and CDR2 is YNNKEL (reference sequence). CDR3 size: 17 residues. Trimming at V came to 4 bases and at J to 5 bases, leaving 12 bases not matched to a gene.

This clone has more than one count but fewer than ten. The chain joins TRBV12-5 to TRBJ2-7; D remains ambiguous. The CDR3 is made up of 17 amino acids. In germline, CDR1 is LGHNT, CDR2 FRNRAP. V gave up 0 bases and J gave up 0 bases, with 15 bases separating them. The CDR3 bases are TGTGCTAGTGGTTTGGTAGAACTGGGAACTGACTCCTACGAGCAGTACTTC. Amino acids: CASGLVELGTDSYEQYF.

The J gene is TRBJ1-3, the V gene TRBV6-5; D not resolved. V gave up 5 bases and J gave up 5 bases, with 7 bases separating them. Germline V gene sequence: CDR1 MNHEY, CDR2 SVGAGI. This CDR3 region has 12 residues. The CDR3 DNA follows: TGTGCCAGCAGTCGGGAGAGAAACACCATATATTTT. Translated: CASSRERNTIYF.

The chain is built from TRBV2 and TRBJ2-5; 9 bases are a match to TRBD1. CDR3 length equals 17 residues. Germline-derived CDR1 and CDR2 are SNHLY and FYNNEI. The V segment lost 2 bases and the J segment 2 bases; nucleotides outside the gene matches: 9. The CDR3 region is CASSEIKTGGGQETQYF. CDR3 nucleotide sequence: TGTGCCAGCAGTGAAATAAAGACAGGGGGAGGTCAAGAGACCCAGTACTTC.

The chain carries TRBV11-3 and TRBJ2-1; D may be TRBD1 or TRBD2 (7 bases each). This CDR3 comprises 16 residues. Germline loops: CDR1 SGHNT, CDR2 YENEEA. The V end was cut by 4 bases, the J end by 4 bases, with 17 bases between. The CDR3, as DNA: TGTGCCAGCAGCTCAGGGGGGGCAGGGGAATACAATGAGCAGTTCTTC. Amino acid sequence: CASSSGGAGEYNEQFF.

The CDR3 is CASSIDPPLAGVGITASNEQFF. The CDR3 coding sequence is TGTGCCAGTAGTATAGATCCCCCCTTAGCGGGAGTTGGAATTACCGCTTCCAATGAGCAGTTCTTC. V gene TRBV19 combines with J gene TRBJ2-1; 9 nucleotides align to TRBD2. This CDR3 has 22 residues. Germline CDR1 and CDR2: LNHDA and SQIVND (reference sequence). The junction had 24 bases not matched to a gene; V was cut back by 0 bases and J by 6 bases.

This sequence joins TRBV7-9 and TRBJ1-1, with D tentatively TRBD1 (6 bases). Trimming removed 2 bases at V and 0 bases at J, with 16 bases between. This CDR3 contains 17 residues. The germline gives CDR1 SEHNR, CDR2 FQNEAQ (reference sequence). The CDR3: CASSLSSAGVMNTEAFF. CDR3 nucleotides: TGTGCCAGCAGCTTAAGTTCCGCAGGGGTAATGAACACTGAAGCTTTCTTT.

The CDR3 sequence is CASSFAPGQGRVYGYTF. The CDR3 DNA reads as TGCGCCAGCAGCTTCGCCCCAGGACAGGGAAGGGTCTATGGCTACACCTTC. The gene calls are TRBV5-1 and TRBJ1-2, with TRBD1 identical over 8 bases. There are 17 residues in the CDR3. The V gene's germline CDR1 is SGHRS and CDR2 YFSETQ. Losses at the gene ends were 2 bases for V and 4 bases for J; bases not matched to a gene: 13.

J is TRBJ2-1 and V is TRBV2; D is uncertain. With 2 bases removed from V and 7 bases from J, the gap between germline ends came to 6 bases. Germline-derived CDR1 and CDR2 are SNHLY and FYNNEI. This CDR3 region has 12 residues. This CDR3 is CASSEIGNEQFF. The CDR3 DNA is TGTGCCAGCAGTGAAATTGGGAATGAGCAGTTCTTC.

The V call is TRBV5-1, the J call TRBJ1-2, with D possibly TRBD1 on 6 matching bases. V shed 2 bases and J shed 5 bases, with 10 bases lying between them. Germline V CDR1 and CDR2: SGHRS, YFSETQ. The CDR3 is made up of 13 amino acids. The CDR3 loop reads CASSLGQSYGYTF. CDR3 DNA sequence: TGCGCCAGCAGCTTAGGACAGAGTTATGGCTACACCTTC.

The chain couples TRBV30 to TRBJ1-2; D remains unclear. The germline V gene encodes CDR1 GTSNPN and CDR2 SVGIG (reference sequence). This CDR3 has 11 amino acids. V dropped 4 bases and J dropped 4 bases, with 7 bases sitting between them. In nucleotides, the CDR3 is TGTGCCTGGAACACTGCCTATGGCTACACCTTC. Protein sequence: CAWNTAYGYTF.

The chain carries TRBV5-4 and TRBJ1-6; 7 bases fit TRBD1. This CDR3 comprises 15 residues. The V gene's germline CDR1 is SGHNT and CDR2 YYREEE (reference sequence). The V gene end was trimmed by 0 bases and the J gene end by 4 bases; junction bases not matched to a gene: 1. The CDR3 bases are TGTGCCAGCAGCTTGGACAGGGGTTATAATTCACCCCTCCACTTT. Amino acids: CASSLDRGYNSPLHF. Supplemented by reference TRBV5-4 and TRBJ1-6, the full variable domain reads ETGVTQSPTHLIKTRGQQVTLRCSSQSGHNTVSWYQQALGQGPQFIFQYYREEENGRGNFPPRFSGLQFPNYSSELNVNALELDDSALYLCASSLDRGYNSPLHFGNGTRLTVT.

This chain links TRBV19 with TRBJ1-1; D remains ambiguous. Germline CDR1 is LNHDA and CDR2 is SQIVND (reference sequence). The CDR3 totals 16 residues. V gave up 2 bases and J gave up 3 bases, with 16 bases separating them. CDR3 protein: CASSILGSPWDTEAFF. The CDR3 DNA follows: TGTGCCAGTAGTATATTGGGCAGCCCATGGGACACTGAAGCTTTCTTT.

The chain couples TRBV11-2 to TRBJ2-1; 8 bases match TRBD2. Germline CDR1 is SGHAT and CDR2 is FQNNGV. The CDR3 totals 15 residues. With V trimmed by 4 bases and J by 6 bases, 8 bases remained unmatched. The CDR3 DNA reads as TGTGCCAGCAGCTCTTCTAGCGGGTCTGGCAATGAGCAGTTCTTC. Its translation is CASSSSSGSGNEQFF.

V usage is TRBV6-5 and J usage is TRBJ2-1; 8 bases match TRBD2. From germline, CDR1 is MNHEY and CDR2 SVGAGI. Unmatched junction bases numbered 6, after V lost 7 bases and J lost 7 bases. The CDR3 is made up of 13 amino acids. The CDR3 here is CASTPGGANEQFF. The CDR3 region has the DNA TGTGCCAGCACCCCCGGGGGGGCTAATGAGCAGTTCTTC.